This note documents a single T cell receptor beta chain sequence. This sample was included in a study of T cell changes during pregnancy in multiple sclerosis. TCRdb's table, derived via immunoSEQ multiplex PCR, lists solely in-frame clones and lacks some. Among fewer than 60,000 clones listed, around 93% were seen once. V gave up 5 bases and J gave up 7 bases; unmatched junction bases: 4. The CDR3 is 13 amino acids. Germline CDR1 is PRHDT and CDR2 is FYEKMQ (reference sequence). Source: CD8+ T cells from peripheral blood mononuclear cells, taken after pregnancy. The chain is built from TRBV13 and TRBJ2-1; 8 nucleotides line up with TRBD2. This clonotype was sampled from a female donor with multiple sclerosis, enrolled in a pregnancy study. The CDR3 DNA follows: TGTGCCAGCAGCACCGGGGGGGCGAATGAGCAGTTCTTC. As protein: CASSTGGANEQFF. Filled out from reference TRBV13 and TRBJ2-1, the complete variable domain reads AAGVIQSPRHLIKEKRETATLKCYPIPRHDTVYWYQQGPGQDPQFLISFYEKMQSDKGSIPDRFSAQQFSDYHSELNMSSLELGDSALYFCASSTGGANEQFFGPGTRLTVL.